The present entry profiles one TCR beta chain with its context. The V segment lost 6 bases and the J segment 7 bases; nucleotides outside the gene matches: 6. CDR3 length: 13 residues. The sample is drawn from a study of blood T cell repertoires in COVID-19. Study information: Both acute and convalescent COVID-19 samples were obtained from the United States, Italy and Spain. Nucleic acid was either cDNA or gDNA, and it came from T cells, B-cell-depleted T cells, or PBMCs.

Data came from immunoSEQ multiplex PCR; TCRdb stores just in-frame clones and leaves some out. Altogether roughly 60,000 clones are present, roughly four fifths being singletons, with the ten largest covering 10%. This receptor was taken from a man aged 45 to 65 with COVID-19, enrolled during active disease. The chain employs TRBV12-3 or TRBV12-4 and TRBJ1-5, with 7 bases that match TRBD1. The sample was peripheral blood. The CDR3 coding sequence is TGTGCCAGCAGCCGTGCAGGGGGGCAGCCCCAGCATTTT. This encodes CASSRAGGQPQHF.